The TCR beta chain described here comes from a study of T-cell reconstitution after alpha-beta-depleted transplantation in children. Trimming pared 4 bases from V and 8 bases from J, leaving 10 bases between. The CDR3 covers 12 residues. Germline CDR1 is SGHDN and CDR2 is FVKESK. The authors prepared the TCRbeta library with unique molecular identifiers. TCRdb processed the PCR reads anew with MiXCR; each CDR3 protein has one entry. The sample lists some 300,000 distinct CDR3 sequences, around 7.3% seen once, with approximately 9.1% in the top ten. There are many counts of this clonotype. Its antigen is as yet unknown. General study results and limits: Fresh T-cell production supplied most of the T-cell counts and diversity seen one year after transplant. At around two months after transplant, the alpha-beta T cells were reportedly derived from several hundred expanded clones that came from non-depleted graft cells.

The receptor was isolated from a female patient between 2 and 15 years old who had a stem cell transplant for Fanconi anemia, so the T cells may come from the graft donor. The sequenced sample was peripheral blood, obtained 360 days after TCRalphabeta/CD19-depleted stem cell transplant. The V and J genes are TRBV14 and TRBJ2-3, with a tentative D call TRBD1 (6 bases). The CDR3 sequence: CASSPKGVTQYF. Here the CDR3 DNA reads TGTGCCAGCAGCCCCAAGGGGGTTACGCAGTATTTT. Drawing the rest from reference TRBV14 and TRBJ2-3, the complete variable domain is EAGVTQFPSHSVIEKGQTVTLRCDPISGHDNLYWYRRVMGKEIKFLLHFVKESKQDESGMPNNRFLAERTGGTYSTLKVQPAELEDSGVYFCASSPKGVTQYFGPGTRLTVL.